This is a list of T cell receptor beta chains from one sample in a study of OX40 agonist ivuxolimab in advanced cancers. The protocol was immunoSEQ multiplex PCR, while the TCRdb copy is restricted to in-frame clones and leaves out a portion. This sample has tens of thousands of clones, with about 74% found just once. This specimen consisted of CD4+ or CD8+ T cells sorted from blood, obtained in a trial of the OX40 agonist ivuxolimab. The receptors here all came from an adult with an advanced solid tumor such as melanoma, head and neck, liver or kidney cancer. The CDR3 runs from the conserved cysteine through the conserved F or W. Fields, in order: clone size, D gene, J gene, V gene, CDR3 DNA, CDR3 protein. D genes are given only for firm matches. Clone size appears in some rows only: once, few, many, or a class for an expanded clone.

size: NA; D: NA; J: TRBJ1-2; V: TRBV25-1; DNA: TGTGCCAGCAGTGAAAGGATTCTGAGGACAGACACTAACTATGGCTACACCTTC; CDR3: CASSERILRTDTNYGYTF
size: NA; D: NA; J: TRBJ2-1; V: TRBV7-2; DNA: TGTGCCAGCAGCTTAGGACAGACGGACGGAAATGAGCAGTTCTTC; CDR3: CASSLGQTDGNEQFF
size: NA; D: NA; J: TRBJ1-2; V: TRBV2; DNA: TGTGCCAGCAGCCCGAGACAGTCCACTAACTATGGCTACACCTTC; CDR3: CASSPRQSTNYGYTF
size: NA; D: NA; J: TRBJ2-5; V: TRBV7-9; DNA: TGTGCCAGCAGCTCAGAGACCCAGTACTTC; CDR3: CASSSETQYF
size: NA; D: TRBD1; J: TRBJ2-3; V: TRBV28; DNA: TGTGCCAGCAGTCCACAGGGGAACACAGATACGCAGTATTTT; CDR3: CASSPQGNTDTQYF
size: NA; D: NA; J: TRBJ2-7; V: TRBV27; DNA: TGTGCCAGCAGTTTAGTAGGGAGCTCCTACGAGCAGTACTTC; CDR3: CASSLVGSSYEQYF
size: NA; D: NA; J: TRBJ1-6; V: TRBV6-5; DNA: TGTGCCAGCAGTTACTCGGGGACCTCTAATTCACCCCTCCACTTT; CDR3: CASSYSGTSNSPLHF
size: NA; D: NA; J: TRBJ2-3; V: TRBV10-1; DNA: TGCGCCAGCAGTGAAGTTACCTACACAGATACGCAGTATTTT; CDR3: CASSEVTYTDTQYF
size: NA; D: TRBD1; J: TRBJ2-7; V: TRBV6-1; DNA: TGTGCCAGCTCGGGCAGGGGGCGATGGTACGAGCAGTACTTC; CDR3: CASSGRGRWYEQYF
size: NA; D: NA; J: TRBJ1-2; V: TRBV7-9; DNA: TGTGCCAGCAGCTTAGAAAGGGACTTTGGCTACACCTTC; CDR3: CASSLERDFGYTF
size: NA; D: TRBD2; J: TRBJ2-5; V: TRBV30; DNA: TGTGCCTGGAGCCAAGCGGGGGCGAAGACCCAGTACTTC; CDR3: CAWSQAGAKTQYF
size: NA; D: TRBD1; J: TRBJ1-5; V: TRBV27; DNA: TGTGCCAGCAGTTTAATTTCCGGGACAGGGAGTCAGCCCCAGCATTTT; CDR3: CASSLISGTGSQPQHF
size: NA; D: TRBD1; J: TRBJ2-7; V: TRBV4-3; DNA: TGCGCCAGCAGCCACTCACGGGACAGCTCCCCTCTCGAGCAGTACTTC; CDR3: CASSHSRDSSPLEQYF
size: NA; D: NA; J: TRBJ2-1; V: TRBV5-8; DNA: TGTGCCAGCAGCTTGACTGGCAGGGTAAAGAATGAGCAGTTCTTC; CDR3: CASSLTGRVKNEQFF
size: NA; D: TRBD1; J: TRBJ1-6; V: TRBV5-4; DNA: TGTGCCAGCAGCTCCGCCGGGACAGGGGGTTCACCCCTCCACTTT; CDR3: CASSSAGTGGSPLHF
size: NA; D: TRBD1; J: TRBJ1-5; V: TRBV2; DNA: TGTGCCAGCAGTGGTGGGGACAGGGTCCAGCCCCAGCATTTT; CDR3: CASSGGDRVQPQHF
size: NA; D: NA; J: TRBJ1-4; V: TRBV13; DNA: TGTGCCAGCAGCTTGGGTGGCAGAAAGAGGGAAAAACTGTTTTTT; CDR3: CASSLGGRKREKLFF
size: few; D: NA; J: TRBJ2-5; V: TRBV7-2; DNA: TGTGCCAGCAGCTTAGTGCCCGGGGGCCTACAAGAGACCCAGTACTTC; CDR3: CASSLVPGGLQETQYF
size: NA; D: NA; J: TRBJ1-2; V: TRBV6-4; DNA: TGTGCCATCCCCCGTGGGGAAGGGGGCTACACCTTC; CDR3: CAIPRGEGGYTF
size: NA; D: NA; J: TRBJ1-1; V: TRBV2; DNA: TGTGCCAGCACTAGACAGGAGGGGGCTTTCTTT; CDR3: CASTRQEGAFF
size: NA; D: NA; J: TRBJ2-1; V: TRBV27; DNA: TGTGCCAGCCCCATCCCCCACGACCATAACGCCTCCTACAATGAGCAGTTCTTC; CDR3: CASPIPHDHNASYNEQFF
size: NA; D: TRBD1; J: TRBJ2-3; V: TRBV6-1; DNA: TGTGCCAGCAGTGGGACAGGGGGCGCATACACAGATACGCAGTATTTT; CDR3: CASSGTGGAYTDTQYF
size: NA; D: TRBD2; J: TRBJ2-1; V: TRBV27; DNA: TGTGCCAGCAGGCTTCTAGCGGGGTTAGGGAGGGAGCAGTTCTTC; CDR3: CASRLLAGLGREQFF
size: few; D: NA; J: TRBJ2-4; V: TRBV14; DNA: TGTGCCAGCAGCCAAAACCAGGGCCTGGGCAAAAACATTCAGTACTTC; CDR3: CASSQNQGLGKNIQYF
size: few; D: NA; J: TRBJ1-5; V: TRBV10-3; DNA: TGTGCCATCAGTGAGGGAGTTTATAGCAATCAGCCCCAGCATTTT; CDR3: CAISEGVYSNQPQHF
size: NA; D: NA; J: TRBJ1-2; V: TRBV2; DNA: TGTGCCAGCCGCTCACCGGGACAATTAATTTATGGCTACACCTTC; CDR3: CASRSPGQLIYGYTF
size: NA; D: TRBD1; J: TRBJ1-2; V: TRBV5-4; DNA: TGTGCCAGCAGCTGGCCCGGAGGGGGCAGCGATGGCTACACCTTC; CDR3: CASSWPGGGSDGYTF
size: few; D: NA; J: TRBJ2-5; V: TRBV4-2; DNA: TGTGCCAGCAGCCAAGGAGGGACTTTCCAAGAGACCCAGTACTTC; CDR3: CASSQGGTFQETQYF
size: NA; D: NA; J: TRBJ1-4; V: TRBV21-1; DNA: TGTGCCAGCAGCTCGGGTTATAATGAAAAACTGTTTTTT; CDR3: CASSSGYNEKLFF
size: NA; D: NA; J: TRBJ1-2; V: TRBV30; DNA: TGTGCCTGGAGTTTTCGTGTACAGCCGAACTATGGCTACACCTTC; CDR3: CAWSFRVQPNYGYTF
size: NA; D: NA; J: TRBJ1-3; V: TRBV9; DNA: TGTGCCAGCAGCGTGGCTGGGACTGGAAACACCATATATTTT; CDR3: CASSVAGTGNTIYF
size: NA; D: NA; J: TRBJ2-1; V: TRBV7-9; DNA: TGTGCCAGCAGCTTAGAGACAACTTTCTCCTACAATGAGCAGTTCTTC; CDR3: CASSLETTFSYNEQFF
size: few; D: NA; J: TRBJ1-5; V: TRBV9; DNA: TGTGCCAGCAGCGTAGGGGGGTCGGATTATCAGCCCCAGCATTTT; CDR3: CASSVGGSDYQPQHF
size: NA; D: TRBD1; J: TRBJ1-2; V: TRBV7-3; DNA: TGTGCCAGCAGGCTGGACAGGGGTACGGACGGCTACACCTTC; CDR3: CASRLDRGTDGYTF
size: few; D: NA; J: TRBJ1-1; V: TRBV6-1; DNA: TGTGCCAGCAGGGACATGAACACTGAAGCTTTCTTT; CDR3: CASRDMNTEAFF